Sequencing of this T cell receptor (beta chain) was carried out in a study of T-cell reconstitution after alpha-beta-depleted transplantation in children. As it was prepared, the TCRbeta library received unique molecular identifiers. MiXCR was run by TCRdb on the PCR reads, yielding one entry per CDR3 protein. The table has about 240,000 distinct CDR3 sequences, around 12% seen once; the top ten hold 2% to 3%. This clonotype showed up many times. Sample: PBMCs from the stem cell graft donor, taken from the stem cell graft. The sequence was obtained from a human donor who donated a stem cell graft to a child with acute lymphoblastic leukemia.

The CDR3 sequence: CASSFSGRAGEQFF. CDR3 bases: TGTGCCAGCAGCTTCAGCGGGAGGGCAGGTGAGCAGTTCTTC. The chain couples TRBV11-2 to TRBJ2-1, with 10 nucleotides matching TRBD2. Germline V gene data show CDR1 as SGHAT and CDR2 as FQNNGV. There are 14 residues in the CDR3. The V gene end was trimmed by 3 bases and the J gene end by 9 bases; junction bases not matched to a gene: 5.